This T cell receptor (beta chain) appears in the sequencing data of a study of T cells in Graves' hyperthyroidism and ophthalmopathy. Study in general: Peripheral blood was drawn at first diagnosis, prior to all treatment.

Germline V gives CDR1 LNHDA, CDR2 SQIVND (reference sequence). The CDR3 runs to 14 residues. V gave up 7 bases and J gave up 0 bases, with 9 bases separating them. Used for diagnoses were clinical symptoms, serum thyroxine and TRAb, thyroid ultrasound and orbital computed tomography. PBMCs stemmed from about 9.7 ml fresh peripheral blood. RNA transcripts provided the source from which TCR beta CDR3 regions were amplified. The TCR CDR3 was amplified in a first-round RT-PCR using the HTBI primer set. TCRdb processed the multiplex PCR reads anew with MiXCR; each CDR3 protein has one entry. The data contain under 300,000 distinct CDR3 sequences, approximately 21% of them singletons.

Specimen: blood. This sequence originates from a man in his thirties or forties with Graves' ophthalmopathy. This chain links TRBV19 with TRBJ2-2; weak D call: TRBD2 (5 bases). The CDR3 nucleotides are TGTGCCAGTAACCGGGAAACGAACACCGGGGAGCTGTTTTTT. It codes for CASNRETNTGELFF.